This T cell receptor beta chain was sequenced during a study of CD4 T cells in relation to SARS-CoV-2 and coronaviruses. Whole-study context: ViraFEST: approximately 10-day antigen culture of PBMCs, then TCR beta CDR3 sequencing.

Overall study results and limits: No crossreactivity against non-spike viral proteins was tested here. The assay detects memory recall responses, not culture-primed primary responses.

Some clones are missing from TCRdb's copy, which holds only in-frame ones; the method was immunoSEQ multiplex PCR. The sample lists 36,000 or so clones, 75% to 85% occurring once. As for this clone: No antigen is known for it.

V was clipped by 5 bases and J by 10 bases; unmatched bases: 5. The CDR3 runs 13 residues. Germline V gene sequence: CDR1 SGHDN, CDR2 FVKESK. V usage is TRBV14 and J usage is TRBJ1-6; 7 nucleotides agree with TRBD1. Source material: memory CD4+ T cells from PBMCs, cultured in vitro. This clonotype was obtained from an adult with COVID-19. CDR3 sequence: CASSDRDRSPLHF. The CDR3 DNA follows: TGTGCCAGCAGCGACAGGGATCGGTCACCCCTCCACTTT. The full variable domain, in which reference TRBV14 and TRBJ1-6 provide the parts outside the CDR3, is EAGVTQFPSHSVIEKGQTVTLRCDPISGHDNLYWYRRVMGKEIKFLLHFVKESKQDESGMPNNRFLAERTGGTYSTLKVQPAELEDSGVYFCASSDRDRSPLHFGNGTRLTVT.